These T cell receptor beta chains were read from a single sample in a study of tissue T cells after allogeneic stem cell transplantation. Clones were sequenced by immunoSEQ multiplex PCR, and TCRdb holds only the in-frame ones, with some missing. The data show roughly 1,700 clones, roughly 82% seen once. Sequenced material: stomach tissue, taken at autopsy. Source of these receptors: a male patient aged 60 or over with steroid-refractory graft-versus-host disease after an allogeneic stem cell transplant. The graft donor may be the source of some T cells. The CDR3 runs from the conserved cysteine through the conserved F or W. Each record gives: V gene, CDR3 protein.

V gene: TRBV19; CDR3 protein: CASSMSLVQRTDTQYF
V gene: TRBV19; CDR3 protein: CAVGSTNTGELFF
V gene: TRBV10-3; CDR3 protein: CAISDYAEAFF
V gene: TRBV6-1; CDR3 protein: CASSELLAGGRDEGF
V gene: TRBV20-1; CDR3 protein: CSAKGLGPQHF
V gene: TRBV5-1; CDR3 protein: CASSLASTDRRTF
V gene: TRBV29-1; CDR3 protein: CSVGGAGVGGYTF
V gene: TRBV18; CDR3 protein: CASSPTGGTGKPQHF
V gene: TRBV7-2; CDR3 protein: CASSSAGTRSHEQYF
V gene: TRBV18; CDR3 protein: CASSPGTGAEYSNQPQHF
V gene: TRBV2; CDR3 protein: CASSTYSNYGYTF
V gene: TRBV12-3/TRBV12-4; CDR3 protein: CASSPSYEQYF
V gene: TRBV10-3; CDR3 protein: CATGKAPNYGYTF
V gene: TRBV3-1/TRBV3-2; CDR3 protein: CASSQERLARAETQYF
V gene: TRBV6-5; CDR3 protein: CASSYDGGPRETQYF
V gene: TRBV7-2; CDR3 protein: CASSLSGQVSHGELFF
V gene: TRBV7-2; CDR3 protein: CASSVAPTDTQYF
V gene: TRBV5-4; CDR3 protein: CASSEGGRSTDTQYF
V gene: TRBV6-4; CDR3 protein: CASTDPLNNEQFF
V gene: TRBV14; CDR3 protein: CASSQGTGLNAFF
V gene: TRBV5-1; CDR3 protein: CASSLTGNGYTF
V gene: TRBV28; CDR3 protein: CASRGPTSKLFF
V gene: TRBV19; CDR3 protein: CASRGASGAGELFF
V gene: TRBV2; CDR3 protein: CASSPDRGSFSYEQYF
V gene: TRBV10-3; CDR3 protein: CAISAGQGGRYFF
V gene: TRBV12-3/TRBV12-4; CDR3 protein: CASSPVSGRYTF
V gene: TRBV4-1; CDR3 protein: CASSLLAGDYNEQFF
V gene: TRBV11-2; CDR3 protein: CASSLAGNTEAFF
V gene: TRBV7-9; CDR3 protein: CASSPGGGPHGYTF
V gene: TRBV5-4; CDR3 protein: CASSLTPGQGEYF
V gene: TRBV29-1; CDR3 protein: CSVDPDRGETQYF
V gene: TRBV2; CDR3 protein: CASSEWAEAFF
V gene: TRBV7-2; CDR3 protein: CASSLGREVYGYTF
V gene: TRBV2; CDR3 protein: CASSGGRGDNSPLHF